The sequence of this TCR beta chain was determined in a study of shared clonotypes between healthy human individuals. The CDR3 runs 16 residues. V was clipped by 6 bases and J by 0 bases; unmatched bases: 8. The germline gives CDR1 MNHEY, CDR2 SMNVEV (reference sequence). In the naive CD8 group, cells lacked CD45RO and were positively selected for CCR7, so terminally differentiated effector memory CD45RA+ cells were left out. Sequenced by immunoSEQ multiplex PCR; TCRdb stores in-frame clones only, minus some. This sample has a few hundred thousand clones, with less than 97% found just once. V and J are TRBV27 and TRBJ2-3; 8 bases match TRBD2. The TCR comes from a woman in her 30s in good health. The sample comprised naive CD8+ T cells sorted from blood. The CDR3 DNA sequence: TGTGCCAGCAGACCACGGACTAGCTGGAGCACAGATACGCAGTATTTT. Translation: CASRPRTSWSTDTQYF.